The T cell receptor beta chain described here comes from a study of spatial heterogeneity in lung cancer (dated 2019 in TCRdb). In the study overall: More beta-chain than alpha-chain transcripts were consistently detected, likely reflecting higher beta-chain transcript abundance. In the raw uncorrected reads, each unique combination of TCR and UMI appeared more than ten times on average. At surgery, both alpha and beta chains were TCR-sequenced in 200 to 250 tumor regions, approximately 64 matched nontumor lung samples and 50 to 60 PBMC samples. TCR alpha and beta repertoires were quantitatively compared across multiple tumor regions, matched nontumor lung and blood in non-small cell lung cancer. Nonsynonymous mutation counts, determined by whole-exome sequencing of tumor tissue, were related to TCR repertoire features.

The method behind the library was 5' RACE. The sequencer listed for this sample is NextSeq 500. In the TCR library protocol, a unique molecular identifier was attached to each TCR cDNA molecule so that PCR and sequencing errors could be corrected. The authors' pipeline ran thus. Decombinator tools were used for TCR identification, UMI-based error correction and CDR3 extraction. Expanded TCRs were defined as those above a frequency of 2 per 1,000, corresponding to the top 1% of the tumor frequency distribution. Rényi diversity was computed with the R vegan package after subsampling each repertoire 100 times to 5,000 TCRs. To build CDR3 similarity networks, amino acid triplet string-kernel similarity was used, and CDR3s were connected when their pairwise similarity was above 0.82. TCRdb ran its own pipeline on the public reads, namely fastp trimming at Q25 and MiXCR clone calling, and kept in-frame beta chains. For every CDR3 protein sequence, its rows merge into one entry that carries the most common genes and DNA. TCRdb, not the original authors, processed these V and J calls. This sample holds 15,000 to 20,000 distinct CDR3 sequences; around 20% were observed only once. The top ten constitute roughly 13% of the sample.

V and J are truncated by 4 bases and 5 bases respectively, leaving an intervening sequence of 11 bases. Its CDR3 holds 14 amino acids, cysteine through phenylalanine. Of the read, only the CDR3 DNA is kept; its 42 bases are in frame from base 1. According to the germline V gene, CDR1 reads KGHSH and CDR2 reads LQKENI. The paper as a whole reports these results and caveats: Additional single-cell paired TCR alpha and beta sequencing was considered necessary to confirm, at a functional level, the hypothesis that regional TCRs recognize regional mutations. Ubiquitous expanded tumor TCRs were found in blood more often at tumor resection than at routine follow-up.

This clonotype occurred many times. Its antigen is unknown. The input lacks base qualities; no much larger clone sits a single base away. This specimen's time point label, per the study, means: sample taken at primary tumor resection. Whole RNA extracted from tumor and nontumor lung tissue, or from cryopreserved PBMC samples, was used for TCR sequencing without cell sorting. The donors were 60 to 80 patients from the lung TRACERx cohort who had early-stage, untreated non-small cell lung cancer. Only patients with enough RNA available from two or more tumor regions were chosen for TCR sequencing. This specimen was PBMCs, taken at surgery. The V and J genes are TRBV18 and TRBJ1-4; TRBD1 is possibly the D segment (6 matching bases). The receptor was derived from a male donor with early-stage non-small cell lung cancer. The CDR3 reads CASSRRQENEKLFF. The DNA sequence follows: TGTGCCAGCTCACGAAGACAGGAGAATGAAAAACTGTTTTTT.